The clone carrying this T cell receptor (beta chain) occurred a few times. Its specificity is not known. Partitioning of CD4+ cells yielded a CD45RA+ naive subset and a CD45RA-negative memory subset. The assay was immunoSEQ multiplex PCR, and TCRdb's table has in-frame clones only and misses some. The table lists more than 2 million clones, more than 90% of them singletons, with 0.13% in the top ten. This CDR3 spans 14 amino acids. V was clipped by 9 bases and J by 8 bases; unmatched bases: 10. Germline V lookup: CDR1 LNHDA, CDR2 SQIVND (reference sequence). The sample originates from a study of shared clonotypes between healthy human individuals. Overall study results and limits: Blood alone was sampled, and tissue repertoires likely differ. About 5% of naive CD4 clonotypes were shared across a handful of donors.

The sample taken for sequencing was naive CD4+ T cells sorted from blood. As for subset: CD45RA+ positively selected. The clonotype was recovered from a man aged 18 to 35 in good health. J is TRBJ1-6 and V is TRBV19; 7 nucleotides align to TRBD1. The CDR3: CASSTGAYYSPLHF. The CDR3 region has the DNA TGTGCCAGCTCAACAGGGGCATACTATTCACCCCTCCACTTT.